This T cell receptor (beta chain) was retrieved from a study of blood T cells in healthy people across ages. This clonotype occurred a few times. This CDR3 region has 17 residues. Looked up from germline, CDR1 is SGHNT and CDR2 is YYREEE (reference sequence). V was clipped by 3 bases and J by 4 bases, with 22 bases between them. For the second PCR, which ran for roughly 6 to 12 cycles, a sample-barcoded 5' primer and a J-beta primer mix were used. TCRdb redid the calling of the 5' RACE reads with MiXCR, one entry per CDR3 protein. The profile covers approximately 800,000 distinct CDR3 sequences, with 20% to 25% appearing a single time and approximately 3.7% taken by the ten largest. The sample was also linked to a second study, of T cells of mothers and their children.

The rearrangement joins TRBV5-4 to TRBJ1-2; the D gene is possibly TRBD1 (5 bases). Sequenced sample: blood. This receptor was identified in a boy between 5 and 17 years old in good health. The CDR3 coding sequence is TGTGCCAGCAGCTGGAGGATGACAGAGCGTAGGAGCTATGGCTACACCTTC. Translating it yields CASSWRMTERRSYGYTF.